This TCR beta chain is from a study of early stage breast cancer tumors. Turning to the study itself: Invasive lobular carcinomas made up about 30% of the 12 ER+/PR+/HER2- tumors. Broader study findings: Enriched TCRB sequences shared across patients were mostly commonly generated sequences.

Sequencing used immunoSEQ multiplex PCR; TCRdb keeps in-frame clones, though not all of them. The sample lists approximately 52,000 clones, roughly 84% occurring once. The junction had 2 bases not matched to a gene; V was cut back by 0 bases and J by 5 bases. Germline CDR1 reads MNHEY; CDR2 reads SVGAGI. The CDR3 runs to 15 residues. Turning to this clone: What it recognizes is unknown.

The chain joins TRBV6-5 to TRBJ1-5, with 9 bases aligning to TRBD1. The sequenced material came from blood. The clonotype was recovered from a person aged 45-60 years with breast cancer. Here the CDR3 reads CASSYSGQGHQPQHF. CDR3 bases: TGTGCCAGCAGTTACTCGGGACAGGGTCATCAGCCCCAGCATTTT.